This is a list of T cell receptor beta chains from one sample in a study of blood T cell repertoires in COVID-19. Clones were read by immunoSEQ multiplex PCR, and TCRdb kept only the in-frame ones, dropping some. Of 45,000 to 65,000 clones in the sample, approximately 80% were seen once. Sequencing was done on a sample of peripheral blood. The receptors derive from a man in his sixties with acute or convalescent COVID-19. CDR3s include the opening cysteine and the closing phenylalanine or tryptophan.

TRBJ2-2,TRBV6-5,CASSRGGANTGELFF
TRBJ1-5,TRBV6-1,CASSDAGAAGFSNQPQHF
TRBJ2-1,TRBV18,CASSPTVFSGGTKDEQFF
TRBJ1-3,TRBV7-9,CASSFQTGGDGNTIYF
TRBJ2-1,TRBV28,CASSLFGQGIYEQFF
TRBJ2-2,TRBV5-4,CASSFAGGASGELFF
TRBJ2-7,TRBV12-3/TRBV12-4,CASSPTMYEQYF
TRBJ1-6,TRBV18,CASSPFEALSYNSPLHF
TRBJ1-6,TRBV6-5,CASSLGGGGNSPLHF
TRBJ2-5,TRBV5-1,CASSTTVQETQYF
TRBJ1-6,TRBV14,CASSRTGRFNSPLHF
TRBJ1-1,TRBV28,CASSLIGTGNTEAFF
TRBJ2-2,TRBV7-9,CASNPGDRDTGELFF
TRBJ1-1,TRBV29-1,CSVEDLWTNEAFF
TRBJ2-5,TRBV12-3/TRBV12-4,CASSLTGETQYF
TRBJ1-1,TRBV11-2,CASSLGDDRGTEAFF
TRBJ1-6,TRBV5-1,CASSLGDKNSPLHF
TRBJ1-1,TRBV5-8,CASSFDRGLTEAFF
TRBJ1-6,TRBV28,CASGSTGHNSPLHF
TRBJ2-1,TRBV7-3,CASSAGGLYSYNEQFF
TRBJ1-1,TRBV5-8,CASSLRGGTEAFF
TRBJ1-2,TRBV4-1,CASSPTEGGTRGYTF
TRBJ2-5,TRBV7-8,CASSGSGPQETQYF
TRBJ2-5,TRBV29-1,CSVVAGGRKGNQETQYF
TRBJ2-6,TRBV5-1,CASSTEVAGVQSGANVLTF
TRBJ1-2,TRBV30,CAWLIGKGTTANYGYTF
TRBJ2-1,TRBV5-1,CASSDPGGALNEQFF
TRBJ2-3,TRBV9,CASSAGGLDTQYF
TRBJ2-2,TRBV19,CASSTGHSGELFF
TRBJ2-7,TRBV2,CASSEQGDYEQYF
TRBJ1-6,TRBV6-6,CASSSQGDSPLHF
TRBJ1-6,TRBV6-5,CASSSGQGGNSPLHF
TRBJ1-5,TRBV5-5,CASSFTGGLNQPQHF
TRBJ1-5,TRBV30,CAWSGVGRNQPQHF
TRBJ1-2,TRBV19,CASSRELGYTF
TRBJ1-2,TRBV5-5,CASSTSTSTGATNYGYTF
TRBJ2-1,TRBV5-1,CASSLGDRGAYNEQFF
TRBJ1-3,TRBV6-5,CASSYTGTGGNTIYF
TRBJ2-1,TRBV5-1,CASSLQTSSYNEQFF
TRBJ2-7,TRBV14,CASSRDRSYEQYF
TRBJ2-5,TRBV18,CASSPRALSSGETQYF
TRBJ2-1,TRBV24-1,CATRGAGDEQFF
TRBJ1-1,TRBV30,CAWTLSGTEAFF
TRBJ1-5,TRBV18,CASSQLGSNQPQHF
TRBJ2-2,TRBV24-1,CATAGQDTGELFF